This paragraph covers one T cell receptor beta chain sequence. This sample stems from a study of blood T cell repertoires in COVID-19. Losses at the gene ends were 7 bases for V and 1 base for J; bases not matched to a gene: 2. The CDR3 loop spans 13 amino acids. Looked up from germline, CDR1 is MNHEY and CDR2 is SVGAGI. Repertoires were generated with immunoSEQ multiplex PCR, while TCRdb's copy carries only in-frame clones and drops some. Found here are roughly 180,000 clones, under 85% of them singletons; the top ten hold about 6.4%. The specimen was peripheral blood. The chain uses TRBV6-5 and TRBJ1-1, with 8 bases aligning to TRBD1. This sequence originates from a human donor in a cohort sampled during active COVID-19. The DNA for the CDR3 is TGTGCCAGCAACGACAGGGGGAACACTGAAGCTTTCTTT. It codes for CASNDRGNTEAFF.